One TCR beta chain is described in this entry. Its antigen remains unidentified. From its re-call of the 5' RACE reads, TCRdb lists each CDR3 protein once, without DNA. The ten most abundant clones cover 18% of a sample with some 110,000 distinct CDR3 sequences. The sample belongs to a study of T cells expressing NK-cell markers. Study information: Underlying the TCR beta repertoires were sorted CD3+CD56+NKG2C+, CD3+CD56+NKG2C- and CD3+CD56-NKG2C+ T cells.

The study, taken as a whole, reports: One observes that, in a handful of donors, these clonotypes were also the leading ones within the CD3+CD56-NKG2C+ fraction. CD8+ T cells in 5 to 7 donors included dominant NKG2C+ clonotypes at roughly 1.0-8%.

Germline values: CDR1 DFQATT, CDR2 SNEGSKA (reference sequence). This CDR3 contains 13 residues. This chain uses TRBV20-1 with TRBJ1-1; checking the TCRdb D call of TRBD1 is not possible without DNA. This TCR was sampled from a woman between 18 and 69 years old in good health. Sequencing was carried out using blood T cells: a sorted CD56 or NKG2C T cell subset, CD4+ or CD8+ T cells, or bulk PBMC T cells (not recorded which). CDR3 sequence reads: CSARDLTDTEAFF.